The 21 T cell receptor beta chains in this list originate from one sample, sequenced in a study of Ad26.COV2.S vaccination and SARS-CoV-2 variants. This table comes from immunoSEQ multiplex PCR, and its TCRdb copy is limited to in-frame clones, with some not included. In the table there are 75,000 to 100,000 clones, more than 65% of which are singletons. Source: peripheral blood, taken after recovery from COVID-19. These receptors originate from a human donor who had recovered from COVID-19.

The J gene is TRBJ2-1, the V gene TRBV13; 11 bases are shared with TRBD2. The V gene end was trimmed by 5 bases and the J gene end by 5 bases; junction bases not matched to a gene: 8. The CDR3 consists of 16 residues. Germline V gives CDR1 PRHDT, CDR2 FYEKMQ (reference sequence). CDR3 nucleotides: TGTGCCAGCAGCCCCCGGACTAGCGGGTTCGACAATGAGCAGTTCTTC. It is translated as CASSPRTSGFDNEQFF. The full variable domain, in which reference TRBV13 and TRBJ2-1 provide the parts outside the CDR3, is AAGVIQSPRHLIKEKRETATLKCYPIPRHDTVYWYQQGPGQDPQFLISFYEKMQSDKGSIPDRFSAQQFSDYHSELNMSSLELGDSALYFCASSPRTSGFDNEQFFGPGTRLTVL.

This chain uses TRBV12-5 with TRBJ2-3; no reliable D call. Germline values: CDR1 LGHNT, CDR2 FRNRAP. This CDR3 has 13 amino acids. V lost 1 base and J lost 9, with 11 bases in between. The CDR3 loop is CASGLGLVDTQYF. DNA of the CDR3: TGTGCTAGTGGTTTGGGGTTAGTGGACACGCAGTATTTT.

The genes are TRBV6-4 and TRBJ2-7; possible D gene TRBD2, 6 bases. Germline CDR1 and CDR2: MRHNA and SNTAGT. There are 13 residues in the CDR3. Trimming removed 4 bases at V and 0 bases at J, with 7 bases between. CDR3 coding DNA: TGTGCCAGCAGTGCCGGGAGCTCCTACGAGCAGTACTTC. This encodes CASSAGSSYEQYF.

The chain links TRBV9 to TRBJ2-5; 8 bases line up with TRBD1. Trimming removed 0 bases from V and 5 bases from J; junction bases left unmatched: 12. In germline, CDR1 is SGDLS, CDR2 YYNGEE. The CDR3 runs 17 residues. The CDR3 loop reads CASSVDRTGYPSETQYF. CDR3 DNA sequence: TGTGCCAGCAGCGTAGACAGGACAGGGTATCCGTCTGAGACCCAGTACTTC.

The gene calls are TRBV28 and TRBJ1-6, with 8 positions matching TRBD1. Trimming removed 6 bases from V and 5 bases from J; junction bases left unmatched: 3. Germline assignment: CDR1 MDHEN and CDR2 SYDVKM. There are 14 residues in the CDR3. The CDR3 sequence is CASRLQGDNSPLHF. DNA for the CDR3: TGTGCCAGCAGGTTACAGGGGGATAATTCACCCCTCCACTTT.

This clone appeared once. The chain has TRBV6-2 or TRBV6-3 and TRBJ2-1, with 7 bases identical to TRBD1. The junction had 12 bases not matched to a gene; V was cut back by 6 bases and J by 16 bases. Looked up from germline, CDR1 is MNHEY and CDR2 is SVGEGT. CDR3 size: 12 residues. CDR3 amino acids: CASSSLGGRGFF. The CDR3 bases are TGTGCCAGCAGCTCACTAGGGGGCCGGGGATTCTTC.

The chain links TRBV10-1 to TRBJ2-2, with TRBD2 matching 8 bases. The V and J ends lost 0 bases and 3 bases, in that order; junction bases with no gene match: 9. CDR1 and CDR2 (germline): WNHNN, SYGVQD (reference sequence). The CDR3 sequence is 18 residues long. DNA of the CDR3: TGCGCCAGCAGTGAGTCTAGCGGGGCCTCCACCTACACCGGGGAGCTGTTTTTT. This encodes CASSESSGASTYTGELFF.

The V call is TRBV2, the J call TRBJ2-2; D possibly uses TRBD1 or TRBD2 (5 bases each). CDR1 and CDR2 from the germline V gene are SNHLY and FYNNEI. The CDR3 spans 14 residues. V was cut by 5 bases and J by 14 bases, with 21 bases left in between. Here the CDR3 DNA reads TGTGCCAGCAGTATGGTCGGGGCGGTACAAATCCTGTTTTTT. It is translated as CASSMVGAVQILFF.

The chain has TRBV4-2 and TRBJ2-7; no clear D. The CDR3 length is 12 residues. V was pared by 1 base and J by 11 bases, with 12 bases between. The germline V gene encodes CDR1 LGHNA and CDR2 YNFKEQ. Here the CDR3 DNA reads TGTGCCAGCAGCCAAGGAACAACCGCTGAGTACTTC. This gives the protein CASSQGTTAEYF.

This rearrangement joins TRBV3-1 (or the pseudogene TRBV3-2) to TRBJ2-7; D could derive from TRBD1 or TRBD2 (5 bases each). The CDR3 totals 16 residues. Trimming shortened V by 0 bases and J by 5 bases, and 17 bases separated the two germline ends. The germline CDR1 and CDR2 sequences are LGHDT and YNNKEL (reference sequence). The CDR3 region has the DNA TGTGCCAGCAGCCAAGAGTCCCTCAGGGACCCCCACGAGCAGTACTTC. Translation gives CASSQESLRDPHEQYF.

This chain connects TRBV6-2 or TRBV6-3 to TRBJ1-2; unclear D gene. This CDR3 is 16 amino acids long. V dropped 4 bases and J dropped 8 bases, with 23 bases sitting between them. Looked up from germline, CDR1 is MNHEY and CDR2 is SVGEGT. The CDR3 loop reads CASSSTYPPVGGGYTF. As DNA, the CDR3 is TGTGCCAGCAGTTCCACCTACCCGCCAGTCGGTGGCGGCTACACCTTC.

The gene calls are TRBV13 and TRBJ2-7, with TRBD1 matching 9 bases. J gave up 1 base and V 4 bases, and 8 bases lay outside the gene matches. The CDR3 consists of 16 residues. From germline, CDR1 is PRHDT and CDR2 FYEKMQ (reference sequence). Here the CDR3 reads CASSSVLDRGSYEQYF. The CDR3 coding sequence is TGTGCCAGCAGCTCCGTGCTGGACAGGGGATCCTACGAGCAGTACTTC.

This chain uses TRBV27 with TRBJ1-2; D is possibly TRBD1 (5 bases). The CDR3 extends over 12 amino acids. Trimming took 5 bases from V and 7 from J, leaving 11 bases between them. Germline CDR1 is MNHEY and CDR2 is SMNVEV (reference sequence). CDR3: CASSPGAGGYTF. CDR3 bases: TGTGCCAGCAGTCCCGGGGCGGGTGGCTACACCTTC.

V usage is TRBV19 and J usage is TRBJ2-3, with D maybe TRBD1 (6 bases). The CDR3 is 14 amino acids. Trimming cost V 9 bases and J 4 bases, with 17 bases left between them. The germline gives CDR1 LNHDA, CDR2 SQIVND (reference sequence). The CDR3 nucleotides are TGTGCCAGCCGAACATCAGGGGCCCCAGATACGCAGTATTTT. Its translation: CASRTSGAPDTQYF. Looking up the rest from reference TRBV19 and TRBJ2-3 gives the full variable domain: DGGITQSPKYLFRKEGQNVTLSCEQNLNHDAMYWYRQDPGQGLRLIYYSQIVNDFQKGDIAEGYSVSREKKESFPLTVTSAQKNPTAFYLCASRTSGAPDTQYFGPGTRLTVL.

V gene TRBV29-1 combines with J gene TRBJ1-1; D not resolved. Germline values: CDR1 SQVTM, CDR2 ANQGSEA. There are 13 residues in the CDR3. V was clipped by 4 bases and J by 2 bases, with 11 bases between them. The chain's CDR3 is CSVGLVSNTEAFF. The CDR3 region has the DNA TGCAGCGTTGGGTTGGTGAGTAACACTGAAGCTTTCTTT.

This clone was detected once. The CDR3 region is CASSKTQGNHQPQHF. Written as DNA, the CDR3 is TGTGCCAGTAGTAAAACACAGGGGAATCATCAGCCCCAGCATTTT. This chain connects TRBV19 to TRBJ1-5; 7 bases fit TRBD1. The V and J ends lost 4 bases and 5 bases, in that order; junction bases with no gene match: 8. The germline V gene encodes CDR1 LNHDA and CDR2 SQIVND (reference sequence). This CDR3 has 15 amino acids.

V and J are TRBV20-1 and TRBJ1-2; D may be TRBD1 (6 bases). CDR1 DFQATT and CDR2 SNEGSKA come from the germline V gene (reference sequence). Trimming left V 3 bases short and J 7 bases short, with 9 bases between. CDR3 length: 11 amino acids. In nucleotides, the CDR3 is TGCAGTGCTAGTTGGGGGGCTGGCTACACCTTC. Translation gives CSASWGAGYTF.

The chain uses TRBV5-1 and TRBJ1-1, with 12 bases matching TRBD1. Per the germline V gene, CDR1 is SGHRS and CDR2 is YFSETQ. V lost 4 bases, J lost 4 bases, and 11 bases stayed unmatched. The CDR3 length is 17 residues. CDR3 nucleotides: TGCGCCAGCAGCCCGGGACAGGGGGCTGGCGGGAGCACTGAAGCTTTCTTT. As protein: CASSPGQGAGGSTEAFF.

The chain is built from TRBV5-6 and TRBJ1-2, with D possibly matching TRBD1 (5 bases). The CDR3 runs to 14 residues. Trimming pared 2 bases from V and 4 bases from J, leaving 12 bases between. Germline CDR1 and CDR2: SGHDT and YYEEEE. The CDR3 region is CASSFGGASYGYTF. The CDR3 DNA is TGTGCCAGCAGCTTCGGGGGTGCGAGCTATGGCTACACCTTC.

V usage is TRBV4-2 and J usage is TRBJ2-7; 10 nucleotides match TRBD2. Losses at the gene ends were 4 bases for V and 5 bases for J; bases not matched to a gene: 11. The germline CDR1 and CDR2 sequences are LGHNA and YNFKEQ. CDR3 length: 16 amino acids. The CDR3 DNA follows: TGTGCCAGCAGCCCCCAGCGGGAGGGCTTTAGGAACGAGCAGTACTTC. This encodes CASSPQREGFRNEQYF.

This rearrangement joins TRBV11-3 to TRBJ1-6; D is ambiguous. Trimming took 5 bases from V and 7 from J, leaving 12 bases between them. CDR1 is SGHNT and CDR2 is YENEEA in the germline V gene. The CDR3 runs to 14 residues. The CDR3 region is CASSPDRSNSPLHF. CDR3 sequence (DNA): TGTGCCAGCAGCCCGGACCGGAGCAATTCACCCCTCCACTTT.